Shown below are 27 T cell receptor beta chains from a single sample sequenced in a study of T-cell reconstitution after alpha-beta-depleted transplantation in children. Unique molecular identifiers featured in how the TCRbeta library was prepared. TCRdb re-called the PCR reads through MiXCR, storing one row per CDR3 protein. The table shows approximately 500,000 distinct CDR3 sequences, with approximately 10% occurring only once. Sample: PBMCs, taken before TCRalphabeta/CD19-depleted stem cell transplant. These receptors originate from a child under 10 years old with inherited bone marrow failure, due to receive a stem cell transplant.

Many counts were recorded for this clonotype. The chain links TRBV20-1 to TRBJ1-1; 9 bases line up with TRBD1. Trimming cost V 6 bases and J 5 bases; bases outside gene matches: 7. The germline V gene has CDR1 DFQATT and CDR2 SNEGSKA (reference sequence). The CDR3 spans 13 residues. The CDR3 bases are TGCAGTGCCCCGGGACAGGGCAGGACTGAAGCTTTCTTT. This gives the protein CSAPGQGRTEAFF.

This clonotype was found many times. The chain joins TRBV6-5 to TRBJ2-1; 7 bases match TRBD2. This CDR3 comprises 15 residues. CDR1 is MNHEY and CDR2 is SVGAGI in the germline V gene. V gave up 4 bases and J gave up 5 bases; unmatched junction bases: 8. CDR3 residues: CASSSPRLADNEQFF. For the CDR3, the DNA is TGTGCCAGCAGTTCCCCGAGGCTAGCGGACAATGAGCAGTTCTTC.

This clonotype was seen a few times. This chain uses TRBV6-1 with TRBJ1-1; 10 positions match TRBD1. The germline V gene has CDR1 MNHNS and CDR2 SASEGT. V trimming: 4 bases; J trimming: 10 bases; junction bases outside the gene matches: 12. The CDR3 contains 15 residues. CDR3 DNA sequence: TGTGCCAGCAGTGGCACCCACGACAGGGGGCCTGGAGCTTTCTTT. Encoded protein: CASSGTHDRGPGAFF.

This clonotype was detected a few times. The chain links TRBV12-3 or TRBV12-4 to TRBJ2-3; D unclear. V gave up 7 bases and J gave up 6 bases, with 17 bases separating them. CDR3 length: 14 residues. DNA of the CDR3: TGTGCCAGCACCTCACCCCACGGGTGGGATACGCAGTATTTT. It yields the protein CASTSPHGWDTQYF.

The sample holds many counts of this clonotype. The chain uses TRBV27 and TRBJ2-1, with TRBD1 matching 7 bases. The J segment lost 8 bases and the V segment lost 6 bases, leaving 7 bases of the junction unmatched. Per the germline V gene, CDR1 is MNHEY and CDR2 is SMNVEV (reference sequence). The CDR3 spans 13 residues. The CDR3 region has the DNA TGTGCCAGCAGCTTCGGACAGGTCTATGAGCAGTTCTTC. Its translation: CASSFGQVYEQFF.

In its sample, this clonotype was seen many times. J is TRBJ2-2 and V is TRBV20-1; tentatively, D is TRBD1 (5 bases). Trimming took 0 bases from V and 0 from J, leaving 8 bases between them. This CDR3 has 15 residues. Germline V gives CDR1 DFQATT, CDR2 SNEGSKA (reference sequence). The CDR3 sequence is CSARDRGPNTGELFF. The DNA of the CDR3 is TGCAGTGCTAGAGATAGGGGCCCGAACACCGGGGAGCTGTTTTTT.

This clonotype was seen repeatedly, ten times or more. The chain has TRBV7-2 and TRBJ1-1; tentative D call: TRBD1 (6 bases). Between the trimmed V and J ends, which lost 5 bases and 6 bases, there was a span of 16 bases. CDR3 length equals 14 residues. Germline-derived CDR1 and CDR2 are SGHTA and FQGNSA. As DNA, the CDR3 is TGTGCCAGCAGCCGTACAGGGTTTCTATCTGAAGCTTTCTTT. Translated, it gives CASSRTGFLSEAFF. The whole variable domain, filled in from reference TRBV7-2 and TRBJ1-1, reads GAGVSQSPSNKVTEKGKDVELRCDPISGHTALYWYRQSLGQGLEFLIYFQGNSAPDKSGLPSDRFSAERTGGSVSTLTIQRTQQEDSAVYLCASSRTGFLSEAFFGQGTRLTVV.

This clonotype was observed many times. The chain employs TRBV29-1 and TRBJ2-1, with D uncertain. Trimming shortened V by 4 bases and J by 2 bases, and 12 bases separated the two germline ends. This CDR3 comprises 14 residues. The germline V gene encodes CDR1 SQVTM and CDR2 ANQGSEA. As DNA, the CDR3 is TGCAGCGTTGTTGAACAGAACCCCTACAATGAGCAGTTCTTC. Its protein product is CSVVEQNPYNEQFF.

In its sample, this clonotype was seen many times. The chain has TRBV29-1 and TRBJ2-3, with a possible D match to TRBD2 (6 bases). V shed 4 bases and J shed 0 bases, with 11 bases lying between them. CDR3 length: 14 amino acids. Germline CDR1 reads SQVTM; CDR2 reads ANQGSEA. CDR3: CSVGIGTSTDTQYF. CDR3 in DNA: TGCAGCGTTGGAATCGGGACTAGCACAGATACGCAGTATTTT.

This clonotype has ten or more counts. This sequence joins TRBV7-2 and TRBJ2-5; TRBD1 might be the D (6 bases). The CDR3 runs to 14 residues. Germline CDR1 and CDR2: SGHTA and FQGNSA. Trimming stripped 5 bases from V and 1 base from J, with 11 bases between. The CDR3 sequence is CASSLTGSQETQYF. The CDR3 DNA reads TGTGCCAGCAGCCTTACAGGGTCCCAAGAGACCCAGTACTTC.

This clonotype was seen at least ten times. The chain is built from TRBV7-9 and TRBJ1-1, with D perhaps matching TRBD1 (6 bases). This CDR3 is built from 16 residues. Germline V lookup: CDR1 SEHNR, CDR2 FQNEAQ (reference sequence). Trimming took 1 base from V and 0 from J, leaving 12 bases between them. The CDR3 spells CASSLVLTGMNTEAFF. CDR3 coding DNA: TGTGCCAGCAGCTTAGTTCTGACAGGAATGAACACTGAAGCTTTCTTT.

The chain has TRBV10-2 and TRBJ2-2; TRBD1 agrees at 9 bases. This CDR3 spans 17 amino acids. The V gene's germline CDR1 is WSHSY and CDR2 SAAADI. V trimming: 1 base; J trimming: 1 base; junction bases outside the gene matches: 4. The CDR3 DNA is TGCGCCAGCAGTGAGTTTTTGGGACAGGGGAACACCGGGGAGCTGTTTTTT. Translating gives CASSEFLGQGNTGELFF.

Comments on this clonotype: A much more abundant neighbour one base away suggests this may be a read error. The chain has TRBV4-3 and TRBJ2-2, with 10 bases matching TRBD2. J gave up 4 bases and V 2 bases, and 10 bases lay outside the gene matches. The CDR3 contains 18 residues. Germline V lookup: CDR1 LGHNA, CDR2 YSLEER. The CDR3 loop reads CASSQNFIAGGVTGELFF. DNA for the CDR3: TGCGCCAGCAGCCAAAACTTCATAGCGGGAGGAGTCACCGGGGAGCTGTTTTTT.

This clonotype was detected ten times or more. The rearrangement joins TRBV12-3 or TRBV12-4 to TRBJ2-7; D gene ambiguous. Trimming removed 3 bases from V and 7 bases from J, with 13 bases in between. CDR3 length: 13 amino acids. Here the CDR3 reads CASSFVGPQEQYF. The DNA for the CDR3 is TGTGCCAGCAGTTTTGTAGGCCCCCAGGAGCAGTACTTC.

This clonotype was picked up many times. The gene calls are TRBV6-5 and TRBJ2-7; D gene ambiguous. Germline V gives CDR1 MNHEY, CDR2 SVGAGI. Trimming left V 2 bases short and J 2 bases short, with 13 bases between. CDR3 length: 15 amino acids. The CDR3 sequence: CASSYGPLIAYEQYF. Written as DNA, the CDR3 is TGTGCCAGCAGTTACGGCCCCCTGATAGCCTACGAGCAGTACTTC.

This clonotype was detected only a few times. The chain has TRBV9 and TRBJ1-6; TRBD1 might be the D (5 bases). The ends were cut back, 3 bases at V and 6 bases at J, with 16 bases in the middle. This CDR3 region has 16 residues. Germline V gene data show CDR1 as SGDLS and CDR2 as YYNGEE. CDR3 sequence: CASSAGTGPSNSPLHF. CDR3 DNA sequence: TGTGCCAGCAGCGCGGGGACCGGGCCCTCTAATTCACCCCTCCACTTT.

This clonotype was recorded a few times. This chain uses TRBV18 with TRBJ2-7; perhaps TRBD2 as D (5 bases). V was pared by 0 bases and J by 2 bases, with 14 bases between. This CDR3 has 16 residues. The germline V gene encodes CDR1 KGHSH and CDR2 LQKENI. The CDR3, as DNA: TGTGCCAGCTCACCACCCGTTAGCGACACAACCTACGAGCAGTACTTC. Translation gives CASSPPVSDTTYEQYF.

Many counts were recorded for this clonotype. This sequence joins TRBV28 and TRBJ2-3; weak D call: TRBD2 (5 bases). CDR3 length: 13 residues. CDR1 and CDR2 (germline): MDHEN, SYDVKM. The CDR3 protein is CVMTTTSTDTQYF. CDR3 nucleotide sequence: TGTGTGATGACTACCACGAGCACAGATACGCAGTATTTT.

The chain couples TRBV18 to TRBJ1-1; 9 nucleotides agree with TRBD1. Germline CDR1 and CDR2: KGHSH and LQKENI. The CDR3 consists of 15 residues. The V and J ends lost 3 bases and 1 base, in that order; junction bases with no gene match: 3. The CDR3, as DNA: TGTGCCAGCTCACCGCCGGGACAGGGGAACACTGAAGCTTTCTTT. Its protein is CASSPPGQGNTEAFF.

This clonotype came up many times. V gene TRBV24-1 combines with J gene TRBJ2-7, with D unclear. The length of the CDR3 is 14 residues. The V gene lost 1 base and the J gene lost 7 bases, with 13 bases spanning the gap. CDR1 is KGHDR, CDR2 SFDVKD, per germline. The CDR3 DNA reads TGTGCCACCAGTGATTTAAACCGGACCTCGGAGCAGTACTTC. Translating gives CATSDLNRTSEQYF.

This clonotype has at least ten counts. The chain is built from TRBV7-2 and TRBJ2-3; 7 bases match TRBD2. CDR1 is SGHTA and CDR2 is FQGNSA in the germline V gene. The CDR3 has 15 residues. V lost 5 bases, J lost 1 base, and 6 bases stayed unmatched. The chain's CDR3 is CASSAILAGTDTQYF. CDR3 sequence (DNA): TGTGCCAGCAGCGCAATCCTAGCGGGCACAGATACGCAGTATTTT. The whole variable domain, filled in from reference TRBV7-2 and TRBJ2-3, reads GAGVSQSPSNKVTEKGKDVELRCDPISGHTALYWYRQSLGQGLEFLIYFQGNSAPDKSGLPSDRFSAERTGGSVSTLTIQRTQQEDSAVYLCASSAILAGTDTQYFGPGTRLTVL.

V and J are TRBV5-1 and TRBJ2-1; 12 bases agree with TRBD1. CDR3 length: 15 amino acids. Unmatched junction bases numbered 7, after V lost 3 bases and J lost 9 bases. From germline, CDR1 is SGHRS and CDR2 YFSETQ. CDR3 coding DNA: TGCGCCAGCAGCTCGGGACAGGGGGCTGGCAGTGAGCAGTTCTTC. Its protein is CASSSGQGAGSEQFF.

This clonotype came up many times. This chain links TRBV5-6 with TRBJ2-5; no clear D. The CDR3 has 15 amino acids. Trimming shortened V by 0 bases and J by 1 base, and 10 bases separated the two germline ends. Germline assignment: CDR1 SGHDT and CDR2 YYEEEE. CDR3 DNA: TGTGCCAGCAGCTTGGTCTCTCCGGGCCAAGAGACCCAGTACTTC. Its protein product is CASSLVSPGQETQYF.

The CDR3 region is CASSLGQDNYGYTF. CDR3 DNA: TGTGCCAGCAGCTTAGGACAGGATAACTATGGCTACACCTTC. The chain links TRBV7-9 to TRBJ1-2, with D tentatively TRBD1 (6 bases). V gave up 1 base and J gave up 1 base, with 7 bases separating them. CDR1 is SEHNR, CDR2 FQNEAQ, per germline (reference sequence). The CDR3 loop spans 14 amino acids.

V is TRBV12-3 or TRBV12-4 and J is TRBJ2-3, with D possibly TRBD1 on 5 matching bases. Trimming shortened V by 7 bases and J by 4 bases, and 21 bases separated the two germline ends. The CDR3 runs to 16 residues. CDR3 nucleotide sequence: TGTGCCAGCATCCCTCCCCCCAGCCTAGGGGCAGATACGCAGTATTTT. Amino acids: CASIPPPSLGADTQYF.

This clonotype has ten or more counts. The CDR3 is CSARGSGLETQYF. CDR3 DNA sequence: TGCAGTGCTAGAGGGTCCGGCTTAGAGACCCAGTACTTC. The V call is TRBV20-1, the J call TRBJ2-5; D unresolved. Trimming stripped 1 base from V and 4 bases from J, with 10 bases between. There are 13 residues in the CDR3. From germline, CDR1 is DFQATT and CDR2 SNEGSKA (reference sequence).

The rearrangement joins TRBV23-1 to TRBJ2-7; D gene ambiguous. Being an ORF, TRBV23-1 has a function that is uncertain. Trimming shortened V by 4 bases and J by 1 base, and 17 bases separated the two germline ends. This CDR3 comprises 16 residues. Here the CDR3 reads CASSLEIGRTSYEQYF. CDR3 nucleotide sequence: TGCGCCAGCAGTCTGGAGATAGGCAGAACGTCCTACGAGCAGTACTTC.